Each of the 19 T cell receptor beta chains below was sequenced from the same sample in a study of T cell repertoires in cytomegalovirus infection. MiXCR was run by TCRdb on the reads, yielding one entry per CDR3 protein. The table has 150,000 to 200,000 distinct CDR3 sequences, over 13% seen once; the top ten hold 20% to 30%. The sample was PBMCs. The receptors were gathered from a human donor in good health (CMV status not recorded). Some clones in this sample may be carry-over from other donors' samples.

The chain combines TRBV7-6 with TRBJ1-5, with TRBD1 matching over 7 bases. V lost 5 bases and J lost 0; bases outside the gene matches: 4. The CDR3 totals 15 residues. Germline V lookup: CDR1 SGHVS, CDR2 FNYEAQ. This CDR3 is CASSPGQFSNQPQHF. The CDR3 nucleotides are TGTGCCAGCAGCCCGGGACAGTTTAGCAATCAGCCCCAGCATTTT. The full variable domain, completed using reference TRBV7-6 and TRBJ1-5, is GAGVSQSPRYKVTKRGQDVALRCDPISGHVSLYWYRQALGQGPEFLTYFNYEAQQDKSGLPNDRFSAERPEGSISTLTIQRTEQRDSAMYRCASSPGQFSNQPQHFGDGTRLSIL.

The chain is built from TRBV7-8 and TRBJ2-5; TRBD1 aligns across 7 bases. Germline loops: CDR1 SGHVS, CDR2 FQNEAQ. The CDR3 totals 14 residues. V was pared by 5 bases and J by 2 bases, with 5 bases of the junction left unmatched. This CDR3 is CASSPRDRQETQYF. CDR3 DNA sequence: TGTGCCAGCAGCCCCCGGGACAGACAAGAGACCCAGTACTTC.

V gene TRBV30 combines with J gene TRBJ2-5, with D possibly matching TRBD1 (5 bases). The V end was cut by 5 bases, the J end by 5 bases, with 15 bases between. Germline CDR1 and CDR2: GTSNPN and SVGIG (reference sequence). This CDR3 comprises 13 residues. The CDR3: CAWSGRVGETQYF. The CDR3 DNA reads TGTGCCTGGTCCGGCAGGGTAGGGGAGACCCAGTACTTC.

This clonotype was detected only a few times. The rearrangement uses TRBV7-9 and TRBJ2-5, with D perhaps matching TRBD1 (7 bases). V was trimmed by 5 bases and J by 5 bases, leaving 15 bases between them. Per germline, CDR1 SEHNR and CDR2 FQNEAQ (reference sequence). The CDR3 loop spans 14 amino acids. This CDR3 is CASSPSGGSETQYF. The CDR3 DNA reads as TGTGCCAGCAGCCCCTCAGGGGGGTCGGAGACCCAGTACTTC.

The V gene is TRBV3-1, the J gene TRBJ1-1; D gene uncertain. This CDR3 spans 11 amino acids. The germline gives CDR1 LGHDT, CDR2 YNNKEL (reference sequence). Trimming shortened V by 1 base and J by 11 bases, and 8 bases separated the two germline ends. This CDR3 is CASSQATKAFF. Written as DNA, the CDR3 is TGTGCCAGCAGCCAAGCAACGAAGGCTTTCTTT. The variable domain in full, completed from reference TRBV3-1 and TRBJ1-1, reads DTAVSQTPKYLVTQMGNDKSIKCEQNLGHDTMYWYKQDSKKFLKIMFSYNNKELIINETVPNRFSPKSPDKAHLNLHINSLELGDSAVYFCASSQATKAFFGQGTRLTVV.

Ten or more counts support this clonotype. In this CDR3 the conserved last residue, phenylalanine or tryptophan, is missing, so a read error is likely. The genes are TRBV7-8 and TRBJ2-6; D ambiguous. This CDR3 contains 16 residues. The V end lost 5 bases, the J end lost 1 base, and 12 bases lay between the germline ends. Germline V gene sequence: CDR1 SGHVS, CDR2 FQNEAQ. The CDR3 region is CASSPPGLSGANVLTS. CDR3 nucleotide sequence: TGTGCCAGCAGCCCGCCCGGGCTATCTGGGGCCAACGTCCTGACTTCC.

This clonotype occurred many times. The chain recombines TRBV12-3 or TRBV12-4 with TRBJ1-4; 9 positions match TRBD1. The J segment lost 5 bases and the V segment lost 4 bases, leaving 5 bases of the junction unmatched. The CDR3 covers 15 residues. The CDR3 nucleotides are TGTGCCAGCAGTTCGAACAGGGGGCCGAATGAAAAACTGTTTTTT. It encodes CASSSNRGPNEKLFF.

This clonotype appeared many times. The CDR3 region has the DNA TGTGCCAGTAGCGTCGTTGGGACAGCGATCCTCACAGATACGCAGTATTTT. Translated: CASSVVGTAILTDTQYF. The rearrangement joins TRBV19 to TRBJ2-3; the match to TRBD1 covers 7 bases. With V trimmed by 6 bases and J by 2 bases, 14 bases remained unmatched. The CDR3 has 17 residues. Germline V gives CDR1 LNHDA, CDR2 SQIVND (reference sequence).

V and J are TRBV11-1 and TRBJ2-1, with D tentatively TRBD2 (5 bases). The germline gives CDR1 SGHAT, CDR2 FQDESV (reference sequence). Trimming cost V 5 bases and J 4 bases, with 15 bases left between them. The CDR3 covers 15 residues. The CDR3 region is CASSRGVATYNEQFF. The CDR3 DNA is TGTGCCAGCAGCCGGGGAGTAGCGACTTACAATGAGCAGTTCTTC.

V is TRBV11-2 and J is TRBJ2-7; D gene unclear. The CDR3 loop spans 13 amino acids. V lost 3 bases and J lost 6, with 12 bases in between. Germline V lookup: CDR1 SGHAT, CDR2 FQNNGV. CDR3 sequence (DNA): TGTGCCAGCAGCTTCCCTGGGCGTCGCGAGCAGTACTTC. Translation: CASSFPGRREQYF.

This clonotype was counted ten times or more. CDR3 residues: CATNAGVVLAEAFF. CDR3 nucleotides: TGTGCCACCAATGCGGGGGTTGTTTTGGCTGAAGCTTTCTTT. The V and J genes are TRBV10-3 and TRBJ1-1; D may be TRBD1 (5 bases). With 10 bases removed from V and 6 bases from J, the gap between germline ends came to 21 bases. The CDR3 has 14 amino acids. CDR1 and CDR2 (germline): ENHRY, SYGVKD.

This chain uses TRBV7-6 with TRBJ2-2; 7 bases match TRBD1. Germline V CDR1 and CDR2: SGHVS, FNYEAQ. V shed 5 bases, J shed 3 bases, and the junction held 9 bases outside the gene matches. There are 16 residues in the CDR3. DNA for the CDR3: TGTGCCAGCAGCCGCTTAGGGGGCGCGGACACCGGGGAGCTGTTTTTT. It is translated as CASSRLGGADTGELFF. The variable domain in full, completed from reference TRBV7-6 and TRBJ2-2, reads GAGVSQSPRYKVTKRGQDVALRCDPISGHVSLYWYRQALGQGPEFLTYFNYEAQQDKSGLPNDRFSAERPEGSISTLTIQRTEQRDSAMYRCASSRLGGADTGELFFGEGSRLTVL.

This clonotype came up a few times. The chain has TRBV14 and TRBJ1-2; D not certain. CDR1 and CDR2 (germline): SGHDN, FVKESK. The CDR3 has 15 residues. V dropped 2 bases and J dropped 5 bases, with 15 bases sitting between them. The CDR3 is CASSQSYTTIYGYTF. The CDR3 DNA is TGTGCCAGCAGCCAATCCTACACAACTATTTATGGCTACACCTTC.

This clonotype was counted once. V gene TRBV27 combines with J gene TRBJ2-7, with D perhaps TRBD1 (6 bases). This CDR3 has 12 residues. Trimming left V 6 bases short and J 6 bases short, with 12 bases between. Per germline, CDR1 MNHEY and CDR2 SMNVEV (reference sequence). CDR3 DNA: TGTGCCAGCAGAGGACAGTTCCGCGAGCAGTACTTC. It codes for CASRGQFREQYF.

This clonotype was counted a few times. This chain uses TRBV25-1 with TRBJ1-1; TRBD1 agrees at 7 bases. In germline, CDR1 is MGHDK, CDR2 SYGVNS. The CDR3 consists of 13 residues. V was clipped by 9 bases and J by 4 bases; unmatched bases: 8. CDR3 protein: CASLGQAITEAFF. CDR3 in DNA: TGTGCCAGTCTTGGACAGGCGATCACTGAAGCTTTCTTT. Using reference TRBV25-1 and TRBJ1-1 for the parts outside the CDR3, the full variable domain is EADIYQTPRYLVIGTGKKITLECSQTMGHDKMYWYQQDPGMELHLIHYSYGVNSTEKGDLSSESTVSRIRTEHFPLTLESARPSHTSQYLCASLGQAITEAFFGQGTRLTVV.

V usage is TRBV7-3 and J usage is TRBJ1-2, with 7 nucleotides matching TRBD1. The CDR3 has 13 residues. Germline V gene data show CDR1 as SGHTA and CDR2 as FQGTGA. J lost 10 bases, V lost 5 bases, and 10 bases had no gene match. CDR3 bases: TGTGCCAGCAGCGGGACAGTTGGAACCCCCTACACCTTC. This translates into CASSGTVGTPYTF.

This clonotype occurred many times. This sequence joins TRBV5-4 and TRBJ2-5; D might be TRBD2 (5 bases). In germline, CDR1 is SGHNT, CDR2 YYREEE (reference sequence). This CDR3 region has 15 residues. Trimming took off 0 bases at V and 4 bases at J, with 13 bases between the two ends. The CDR3 DNA is TGTGCCAGCAGCTTGGATTCCGGGGTTGGAGAGACCCAGTACTTC. This translates into CASSLDSGVGETQYF.

This clonotype has only a few counts. V is TRBV9 and J is TRBJ2-5; D is possibly TRBD1 or TRBD2 (5 bases each). Germline-derived CDR1 and CDR2 are SGDLS and YYNGEE. Trimming took off 0 bases at V and 7 bases at J, with 19 bases between the two ends. CDR3 length: 16 amino acids. CDR3: CASSVEGLGEEGTQYF. The CDR3 bases are TGTGCCAGCAGCGTAGAGGGTCTAGGGGAAGAGGGGACCCAGTACTTC.

This clonotype was picked up many times. The chain carries TRBV7-2 and TRBJ1-4, with 8 bases that match TRBD1. J gave up 4 bases and V 5 bases, and 3 bases lay outside the gene matches. Germline V CDR1 and CDR2: SGHTA, FQGNSA. There are 14 residues in the CDR3. CDR3: CASSPGQGNEKLFF. DNA for the CDR3: TGTGCCAGCAGCCCCGGACAGGGTAATGAAAAACTGTTTTTT.